This is a list of T cell receptor beta chains from one sample in a study of OX40 agonist ivuxolimab in advanced cancers. Some clones are missing from TCRdb's copy, which holds only in-frame ones; the method was immunoSEQ multiplex PCR. Of over 65,000 clones listed, 84% are singletons. The sequences come from CD4+ or CD8+ T cells sorted from blood, collected in a trial of the OX40 agonist ivuxolimab. The receptors derive from an adult with an advanced solid tumor such as melanoma, head and neck, liver or kidney cancer. Both conserved end residues are trimmed from each CDR3. Each record gives: J gene, D gene, V gene, CDR3 protein. D genes are given only for firm matches.

TRBJ1-3,TRBD1,TRBV4-2,ASTPRTGDSGNTIY
TRBJ2-3,.,TRBV6-1,ASRRTRDTQY
TRBJ2-2,TRBD2,TRBV4-3,ASSQGVAGGGGELF
TRBJ2-2,.,TRBV11-2,ASSLQLNTGELF
TRBJ1-5,.,TRBV5-1,ASSLDGARHQPQH
TRBJ2-1,.,TRBV7-2,ASSFPGGTYNEQF
TRBJ1-1,.,TRBV9,ASSVDLSTEAF
TRBJ1-4,.,TRBV19,ASSMGSATNEKLF
TRBJ2-5,TRBD1,TRBV30,ALDRGVRETQY
TRBJ2-7,.,TRBV5-1,ASSLSAPFEQY
TRBJ2-7,.,TRBV7-2,ASSLSYYEQY
TRBJ2-5,TRBD1,TRBV12-5,ASGFAGGTGETQY
TRBJ1-5,TRBD1,TRBV19,ASSPDRGLVQPQH
TRBJ2-3,.,TRBV5-1,ASSRLESTDTQY
TRBJ1-6,.,TRBV4-3,ASSRQTRGYNSPLH
TRBJ1-4,TRBD1,TRBV29-1,SVEGQGNEKLF
TRBJ2-7,.,TRBV19,ASSPRGLDGYEQY
TRBJ2-1,TRBD2,TRBV10-2,ASSEGAGAPQGRNEQF
TRBJ2-4,.,TRBV6-5,ASTVPGPDGIQY
TRBJ2-2,.,TRBV25-1,ASSKLQGANTGELF
TRBJ1-2,.,TRBV15,ATSRGVNYGYT
TRBJ1-2,.,TRBV19,ASNSGDTRINYGYT
TRBJ2-1,.,TRBV11-2,ASSKRQGGIPGIVNEQF
TRBJ2-5,.,TRBV4-2,ASSQGPETQY
TRBJ2-3,TRBD1,TRBV18,ASSQQTGGAGADTQY
TRBJ2-5,.,TRBV29-1,SVGGGLYGETQY
TRBJ1-2,.,TRBV29-1,SVGQVNYGYT
TRBJ2-3,TRBD2,TRBV19,ASTMTGGPTDTQY
TRBJ1-5,TRBD1,TRBV7-9,ASSSGTGPNQPQH
TRBJ2-3,.,TRBV5-1,ASSPAGHTDTQY
TRBJ1-2,.,TRBV28,ASSLNPDGYT
TRBJ1-6,.,TRBV6-1,ASSGDRYNSPLH
TRBJ2-5,.,TRBV9,ASSVDLETQY
TRBJ2-6,.,TRBV5-8,ASSSSPDWANVLT
TRBJ1-2,TRBD1,TRBV9,ASSVDPWQGGGYT
TRBJ1-1,.,TRBV28,ASSLRGFAYTEAF
TRBJ1-1,.,TRBV7-2,ASSLEFGARNTEAF
TRBJ1-1,.,TRBV18,ASSLARGSLNTEAF
TRBJ1-6,TRBD1,TRBV18,ASSPGQGRDNSPLH
TRBJ2-1,TRBD2,TRBV7-3,ASSPGRALGNEQF
TRBJ2-5,.,TRBV29-1,SVAPGAKETQY
TRBJ2-2,.,TRBV4-1,ASSQDVGTVVTYTGELF
TRBJ1-4,.,TRBV6-1,ASSEGAGYEKLF
TRBJ2-7,TRBD2,TRBV7-8,ASSPSGGGSSYEQY
TRBJ1-2,TRBD1,TRBV28,ASSLYYPQGANGYT
TRBJ2-7,.,TRBV5-4,ASSLDAGFYEQY
TRBJ2-5,.,TRBV19,ATRALGQASVSDQY
TRBJ2-7,TRBD2,TRBV11-3,ASSLDPGTSGYEQY
TRBJ2-3,.,TRBV5-1,ASSFDSGTDTQY
TRBJ1-6,.,TRBV6-1,ASSTYSPLH
TRBJ2-5,.,TRBV11-2,ASSGGNGETQY
TRBJ2-2,.,TRBV5-4,ASSLRGNTGELF
TRBJ1-2,.,TRBV18,ASSPNSARVHGYT
TRBJ1-2,.,TRBV7-2,ASSLSREGYGYT
TRBJ2-1,.,TRBV4-1,ASSRSPGPGNEQF